This T cell receptor (beta chain) was obtained from a study of cytomegalovirus exposure and HLA in healthy donors (dated by TCRdb to the late 2010s). Study-wide context: An earlier analysis of about 530 of the donors reported under 300 Gb of sequence data and 117 million unique TCR beta sequences obtained from around 170 million T cells. Several DR-DQ haplotypes were treated as single units for association and clustering because of strong linkage in the cohort. To predict cytomegalovirus infection status, the study brought together high-throughput TCR immunosequencing, statistical association of individual TCRs with disease status, and machine learning. Every discovery cohort repertoire had been produced on one sequencing platform. The study profiled the T cell repertoires of 666 subjects by immunosequencing and related them to cytomegalovirus serostatus. An earlier analysis of around 580 of the donors used high-throughput TCR beta sequencing to judge whether each TCR beta V gene segment behaved as functional or pseudogenic. In a later analysis, previously published TCR beta repertoires from some 640 donors were re-analyzed and high-resolution HLA genotyping was added so that TCR occurrence patterns could be studied. HLA typing covered class I and class II loci at four-digit resolution. Roughly 300 gigabases of sequencing data and 80 million or so unique TCR sequences were included in an early release covering roughly 600 HLA-typed donors. The number of donors typed differed by locus, with roughly 629-640 for A, B, C, DRB1 and DQB1, 522 for DQA1, 606 for DPA1, and under 490 for DPB1. Genome-wide SNP genotypes for about 65% of the roughly 700 donors were used in a later genetic analysis, which treated that subset as a discovery cohort. Among about 400 genotyped donors of the cohort, an average of approximately 240,000 unique TCR beta nucleotide sequences was sequenced per donor, of which about 18% were non-productive. The study was designed to test whether signatures of past pathogen exposure could be identified by cataloging public T cell receptors. Donor age, sex, ethnicity and CMV serostatus were collected together with the repertoire data. Besides the first cohort of approximately 670 subjects, a separate validation cohort made up of over a hundred different subjects was used. Of the roughly 410 genotyped donors, roughly 76% were placed in the genetic ancestry cluster associated with self-reported Caucasian donors. In the later analysis, no new phenotypic data were used to find candidate immune exposures; instead, reliance was placed on TCR beta sequences and their occurrence across donors. The paper as a whole reports these results and caveats: At a false discovery rate of 0.05, a later analysis linked some 18,000 TCR beta sequences to specific HLA alleles. Because counts were too low, roughly 16 rarely observed V segments, including chromosome 9 orphons, were left out of the earlier analysis of 500 to 650 of the donors. CMV serostatus was the only immune exposure information available for the cohort. The classifier was reported to diagnose cytomegalovirus status with high specificity and sensitivity in both the original cohort and the validation cohort. Compared with equally common non-associated chains, HLA-associated TCR beta chains in a later analysis were more clonally expanded and had lower generation probabilities. In a later analysis, most CMV-associated TCR beta chains were found to appear HLA-restricted, with HLA associations seemingly driven largely by CMV exposure. Assigning TCR associations to individual alleles was difficult when HLA alleles, especially DR and DQ, strongly co-occurred. Broadly in line with IMGT annotations, most TCR beta V segments showed up in productive rearrangements about 87% or about 30% of the time in an earlier analysis of 450 to 600 of the donors. A later genetic analysis associated a missense DCLRE1C variant with V-gene and J-gene trimming of TCR beta chains, and an independent cohort replicated the association. Three of the identified cytomegalovirus-associated TCR beta chains were confirmed in vitro to be specific for cytomegalovirus antigens. In a later genetic analysis, fewer N-insertions in productive TCRs were reported among donors in an Asian-associated ancestry cluster than the approximately 630-donor mean. In a later analysis, the rate of TCR association differed among HLA loci, with DRB1 alleles having the most associated TCRs and HLA-C alleles having the fewest. Correlated functional status among segregating V segments might reflect linkage disequilibrium, but an unknown experimental factor could not be ruled out. Several of the top co-occurrence clusters appeared to be linked to parvovirus B19, influenza, CMV and Epstein-Barr virus, according to a later analysis. HLA typing was unavailable for some donors at each locus, so association tests used only the typed subset. The authors suggested that the approach could potentially be generalized to other disease states and immunological phenotypes. A further reported finding was that TCR beta sequences accurately predicted the HLA-A and HLA-B alleles for most subjects in the first cohort. Sequencing depth was assumed to be roughly uniform across donors in the presence/absence analyses, though that assumption may not hold. In the study, 164 TCR beta chains were listed as associated with cytomegalovirus. A cluster of highly shared sequence variants was judged likely to represent a technical artifact of the sequencing pipeline. Most TCR sequences were seen in very few donors, while some public TCRs were found in many individuals. In this cohort, only TCR beta chains were sequenced, and detectable features were limited by the absence of alpha or paired-chain data.

Preparation of the library involved the immunoSEQ multiplex PCR assay. For the multiplex PCR, a mixture combining 60 forward primers for TCR Vbeta segments and 13 reverse primers for TCR Jbeta segments was used. The CDR3 region of rearranged TCR beta genes was amplified from genomic DNA by a multiplex PCR assay. On the Illumina HiSeq System, the amplified TCR beta libraries were sequenced as 87-base-pair reads. From the authors' description of their analysis: A later analysis tallied about 77 million unique TCR beta chains across the 666 repertoires, and some 10 million of those chains were shared by two or more donors. Raw reads were error-corrected and collapsed into unique sequences by a nearest-neighbor algorithm in which closely related sequences were merged to remove PCR and sequencing errors. Alignment of CDR3 sequences to IMGT reference sequences was used to assign V, D and J gene segments. For a sequence to be retained, at least a six-nucleotide match to both a V gene segment and a J gene segment was required. Rearrangements were classified as productive when the CDR3 lacked stop codons and remained in frame with V and J, and all other rearrangements were classified as non-productive. Following IMGT convention, CDR3 was defined as the stretch from the second conserved V-encoded cysteine up to the conserved J-encoded phenylalanine. In an earlier analysis of more than 550 of the donors, sequences lacking an unambiguous match to a single V gene segment were excluded. An earlier analysis of approximately 590 of the donors called V segments functional above 56.7% productive rearrangements and segregating when the between-donor standard deviation exceeded 5%. A statistical classification framework was built to diagnose cytomegalovirus status from the catalog of TCR beta chain sequences. In a later analysis, V and J genes were assigned by comparing TCR nucleotide sequences against IMGT/GENE-DB human TR gene sequences. A later analysis assigned CDR3 sequences and most-parsimonious VDJ recombination scenarios with the TCRdist pipeline. In a later analysis, each TCR beta chain was defined by its CDR3 amino acid sequence together with its V-gene family, and reads lacking a unique V-gene family were excluded. In a later analysis, 500 to 650 highly shared, low-generation-probability nucleotide sequences were removed to address suspected cross-contamination and a sequencing artifact. In a later analysis, a clonal expansion index was calculated for each public chain from normalized within-repertoire ranks of inferred template counts. Generation probabilities in a later analysis came from a VDJ recombination model fitted to out-of-frame rearrangements, and those results were checked against IGoR. In a later analysis, TCR-TCR, TCR-HLA and TCR-CMV co-occurrence was scored with hypergeometric tests, and a repertoire-size bias correction was applied to TCR pairs. In a later analysis, false discovery rates were estimated by permuting HLA or CMV assignments 20 times. In a later analysis, co-occurring TCRs were grouped using DBSCAN, and TCRdist sequence similarity was added for clustering within HLA-allele-positive subsets. Repertoires with fewer than 30,000 or more than 120,000 public chains were left out of co-occurrence clustering, as were a handful of repertoires with anomalous nucleotide sharing. TCRdb mirrors the immuneACCESS table, restricted to in-frame sequences. Some clones are absent from its copies; in checked studies, under half trace to an unresolved V gene, and the reason for the others is unknown. That table is the source of V, J and clone size, and D and trimming were worked out from the DNA. This sample is represented by around 130,000 clones; approximately 80% of them were singletons. The ten largest clones represent 2.5% to 3.5% of the sample.

Concerning this clone itself: Its antigen remains undetermined. No qualities accompany the bases; no much larger clone lies one base away.

In total, about 650 healthy bone marrow donors made up the cohort. All cohort members were sampled while nominally healthy, although unrecorded immune exposures were likely present. The donor was CMV seronegative and belonged to the group of 352 seronegative cohort members. Each donor provided a peripheral blood sample, and peripheral blood mononuclear cells were used for TCR beta sequencing. The Qiagen DNeasy Blood Extraction Kit was used to extract genomic DNA from the blood cell samples. The TCR sequence derives from a boy younger than 10 in good health and CMV-seronegative. Sequencing was performed on PBMCs.

The CDR3: CASSPTGPYTDTQYF. The nucleotide sequence is TGTGCCAGCAGTCCTACAGGGCCTTACACAGATACGCAGTATTTT. The chain is made from TRBV6-4 and TRBJ2-3; the D segment could be TRBD1, given 6 matching bases. V gives up 5 bases and J gives up 2 bases, and the segment between their germline ends measures 14 bases. CDR3 length: 15 amino acids, cysteine to phenylalanine. CDR3 DNA only is kept here, 45 bases in frame from base 1. CDR1 MRHNA and CDR2 SNTAGT are derived from the germline V gene.